This passage covers 2 T cell receptor beta chains from one sample sequenced in a study of blood T cell repertoires in COVID-19. Sequenced by immunoSEQ multiplex PCR; TCRdb stores in-frame clones only, minus some. The sample contains 180,000 or so clones, about 80% of which appear only once. Specimen: PBMCs or T cells enriched from blood (not recorded which). The receptors derive from a man aged 55 to 69 who had been exposed to COVID-19.

The chain couples TRBV7-3 to TRBJ2-2; TRBD2 agrees at 10 bases. This CDR3 spans 15 amino acids. The V segment lost 6 bases and the J segment 0 bases; nucleotides outside the gene matches: 1. Germline-derived CDR1 and CDR2 are SGHTA and FQGTGA. The CDR3 is CASRGTSANTGELFF. The DNA for the CDR3 is TGTGCCAGCAGGGGGACTAGCGCGAACACCGGGGAGCTGTTTTTT.

This rearrangement joins TRBV11-2 to TRBJ1-4; D call uncertain. CDR1 and CDR2 (germline): SGHAT, FQNNGV. This CDR3 contains 16 residues. The V end was cut by 1 base, the J end by 8 bases, with 17 bases between. The chain's CDR3 is CASSLVNLLSGEKLFF. CDR3 nucleotides: TGTGCCAGCAGCTTAGTGAATTTACTTTCGGGGGAAAAACTGTTTTTT.